These 31 T cell receptor beta chains were all obtained from the same sample, sequenced in a study of neurological immune-mediated disorders. TCRdb called the 5' RACE reads again in MiXCR, with one record for every CDR3 protein. Among about 35,000 distinct CDR3 sequences, 3% to 4% were seen once, and the ten largest hold 2.2%. The sequencing sample was made of PBMCs. The origin of the receptors is a man aged 25 to 40 with multiple sclerosis.

This clonotype was detected ten times or more. The V call is TRBV20-1, the J call TRBJ2-1; 8 nucleotides match TRBD2. The CDR3 contains 17 residues. Germline V CDR1 and CDR2: DFQATT, SNEGSKA (reference sequence). The V gene end was trimmed by 6 bases and the J gene end by 7 bases; junction bases not matched to a gene: 20. In nucleotides, the CDR3 is TGCAGTGCCACCTCGGGGGGGGCTAGAAGCGGGACGAATGAGCAGTTCTTC. Residues: CSATSGGARSGTNEQFF.

This clonotype has ten or more counts. The V gene is TRBV6-2 or TRBV6-3, the J gene TRBJ2-4; no clear D. Between the trimmed V and J ends, which lost 0 bases and 5 bases, there was a span of 2 bases. CDR3 size: 12 residues. The V gene's germline CDR1 is MNHEY and CDR2 SVGEGT. CDR3 bases: TGTGCCAGCAGTTACTCCCAAAACATTCAGTACTTC. Protein sequence: CASSYSQNIQYF.

At least ten counts were recorded for this clonotype. This chain joins TRBV5-1 and TRBJ1-1; D ambiguous. This CDR3 comprises 15 residues. Germline lookup yields CDR1 SGHRS and CDR2 YFSETQ. Deletions cut 0 bases from V and 1 base from J, with 10 bases between. The CDR3 bases are TGCGCCAGCAGCTTGGCTAGCGGCAGGAACACTGAAGCTTTCTTT. It codes for CASSLASGRNTEAFF.

V is TRBV20-1 and J is TRBJ1-1; TRBD1 matches at 7 bases. V lost 6 bases and J lost 1; bases outside the gene matches: 5. The CDR3 is 13 residues long. Germline V gene lookup returns CDR1 DFQATT and CDR2 SNEGSKA (reference sequence). The CDR3 nucleotides read TGCAGTGCACCCTGGACAGGGAACACTGAAGCTTTCTTT. Amino acid sequence: CSAPWTGNTEAFF.

The V call is TRBV6-6, the J call TRBJ1-1; D is ambiguous. The germline V gene has CDR1 MNHNY and CDR2 SVGAGI (reference sequence). The CDR3 has 13 amino acids. V shed 8 bases and J shed 1 base, with 11 bases lying between them. CDR3 nucleotide sequence: TGTGCCAGCGCGGACGGCCAGAACACTGAAGCTTTCTTT. It specifies CASADGQNTEAFF.

This clonotype showed up many times. At one boundary the junction diverges from the germline segment, which might be a read error. The chain links TRBV7-2 to TRBJ1-5; D not certain. The CDR3 runs 15 residues. From germline, CDR1 is SGHTA and CDR2 FQGNSA. In DNA, the CDR3 is TGTGCCAGCAGCCGAGACTGGAGAAGCAATCAGCCCCAGAATTTT. This sequence encodes CASSRDWRSNQPQNF.

This clonotype was observed many times. The chain joins TRBV10-1 to TRBJ1-1; D is ambiguous. Germline-derived CDR1 and CDR2 are WNHNN and SYGVQD (reference sequence). The CDR3 consists of 12 residues. V was shortened by 7 bases and J by 2 bases, with 8 bases between the two germline ends. Here the CDR3 DNA reads TGCGCCAGCAAAGCAGACAACACTGAAGCTTTCTTT. It encodes CASKADNTEAFF.

This clonotype was recorded at least ten times. The chain has TRBV10-2 and TRBJ2-3; a possible D gene is TRBD1 (6 bases). The V end lost 7 bases, the J end lost 3 bases, and 14 bases lay between the germline ends. Germline CDR1 and CDR2: WSHSY and SAAADI. The CDR3 has 14 residues. CDR3 bases: TGCGCCAGCACTCCGACAGGCGGGACAGATACGCAGTATTTT. It yields the protein CASTPTGGTDTQYF.

This clonotype has at least ten counts. The chain recombines TRBV19 with TRBJ1-1; 8 nucleotides match TRBD1. Germline V lookup: CDR1 LNHDA, CDR2 SQIVND (reference sequence). This CDR3 is built from 13 residues. V trimming: 5 bases; J trimming: 11 bases; junction bases outside the gene matches: 10. The CDR3 loop is CASSLSGQGWAFF. In nucleotides, the CDR3 is TGTGCCAGTAGTCTCTCAGGACAGGGTTGGGCTTTCTTT.

This clonotype came up many times. The chain is built from TRBV6-5 and TRBJ2-1; 7 positions agree with TRBD2. Germline CDR1 MNHEY, CDR2 SVGAGI. Unmatched junction bases numbered 9, after V lost 5 bases and J lost 11 bases. This CDR3 spans 13 amino acids. This CDR3 is CASSPLGGVKQFF. The CDR3 DNA reads TGTGCCAGCAGTCCTCTGGGGGGGGTGAAGCAGTTCTTC.

This clonotype was recorded many times. J is TRBJ1-1 and V is TRBV20-1, with D unclear. Germline CDR1 reads DFQATT; CDR2 reads SNEGSKA (reference sequence). This CDR3 is 13 amino acids long. Trimming took off 5 bases at V and 0 bases at J, with 10 bases between the two ends. In nucleotides, the CDR3 is TGCAGTGCTCCCGGACTCTTGAACACTGAAGCTTTCTTT. This sequence encodes CSAPGLLNTEAFF.

This clonotype was observed a handful of times. A much larger clone lies a single base off, so this may be a read error. The CDR3 is CASSLVGAGRERGQPQHF. The CDR3 DNA reads as TGTGCCAGCAGTTTAGTCGGAGCGGGCAGGGAACGCGGTCAGCCCCAGCATTTT. J is TRBJ1-5 and V is TRBV27; tentatively, D is TRBD1 (5 bases). Germline lookup yields CDR1 MNHEY and CDR2 SMNVEV (reference sequence). The CDR3 length is 18 residues. The V end was cut by 2 bases, the J end by 6 bases, with 23 bases between.

This clonotype was counted between two and nine times. At one end the junction does not follow the germline gene, possibly because of a read error. The chain uses TRBV7-7 and TRBJ2-2; no clear D. The CDR3 totals 14 residues. Germline V CDR1 and CDR2: SSHAT, FNYEAQ (reference sequence). In DNA form, the CDR3 reads TGTGCTAGCAGCCCGTATTCAAACACCGGGGAGCTGTTTTTT. Protein: CASSPYSNTGELFF.

In this sample, this clonotype turned up many times. The gene calls are TRBV7-2 and TRBJ1-4, with D hard to call. The V gene's germline CDR1 is SGHTA and CDR2 FQGNSA. Trimming took off 1 base at V and 0 bases at J, with 3 bases between the two ends. This CDR3 comprises 14 residues. CDR3 sequence reads: CASSLGATNEKLFF. In nucleotides, the CDR3 is TGTGCCAGCAGCTTAGGGGCAACTAATGAAAAACTGTTTTTT.

This clonotype was found many times. The gene calls are TRBV20-1 and TRBJ2-5; 9 nucleotides align to TRBD1. Germline V gene sequence: CDR1 DFQATT, CDR2 SNEGSKA (reference sequence). Losses at the gene ends were 0 bases for V and 5 bases for J; bases not matched to a gene: 4. The CDR3 has 14 amino acids. The CDR3 bases are TGCAGTGCTAGAGATGGGACAGGGAGGGAGACCCAGTACTTC. Protein: CSARDGTGRETQYF.

This clonotype was seen at least ten times. The rearrangement uses TRBV3-1 and TRBJ2-3; the D is unclear. CDR1 is LGHDT and CDR2 is YNNKEL in the germline V gene (reference sequence). Trimming shortened V by 1 base and J by 3 bases, and 8 bases separated the two germline ends. The CDR3 covers 14 residues. This chain's CDR3 is CASSQGYGTDTQYF. The CDR3, as DNA: TGTGCCAGCAGCCAAGGGTATGGAACAGATACGCAGTATTTT.

Concerning this clonotype: Given a much more abundant clone one base away, this may be a read error. The V gene is TRBV10-3, the J gene TRBJ1-2; no definite D call. Trimming pared 8 bases from V and 6 bases from J, leaving 13 bases between. The CDR3 totals 12 residues. Per germline, CDR1 ENHRY and CDR2 SYGVKD. Here the CDR3 reads CAIVVTEHGYTF. Here the CDR3 DNA reads TGTGCCATCGTCGTCACAGAGCATGGCTACACCTTC.

This clonotype was counted ten times or more. V is TRBV6-5 and J is TRBJ1-3; D might be TRBD1 (5 bases). This CDR3 comprises 18 residues. Germline CDR1 is MNHEY and CDR2 is SVGAGI. The V gene lost 0 bases and the J gene lost 0 bases, with 15 bases spanning the gap. The CDR3 sequence is CASSYSRTRTHSGNTIYF. The CDR3 bases are TGTGCCAGCAGTTACTCTCGGACACGGACCCACTCTGGAAACACCATATATTTT.

This chain joins TRBV5-1 and TRBJ1-2; D gene ambiguous. Trimming pared 0 bases from V and 0 bases from J, leaving 9 bases between. Germline V gene lookup returns CDR1 SGHRS and CDR2 YFSETQ. The CDR3 consists of 15 residues. CDR3 sequence (DNA): TGCGCCAGCAGCTTGGCCGTGGATCCTAACTATGGCTACACCTTC. Protein sequence: CASSLAVDPNYGYTF.

The chain carries TRBV7-2 and TRBJ1-1; 9 nucleotides match TRBD1. The length of the CDR3 is 14 residues. With 2 bases clipped from V and 8 bases from J, the junction kept 6 bases outside the gene matches. The germline gives CDR1 SGHTA, CDR2 FQGNSA. In DNA, the CDR3 is TGTGCCAGCAGCTTAATTGGGGACAGGGCGGAAGCTTTCTTT. Its translation: CASSLIGDRAEAFF.

This clonotype was seen at least ten times. The rearrangement links TRBV20-1 to TRBJ1-2; the D gene is possibly TRBD1 (6 bases). Germline values: CDR1 DFQATT, CDR2 SNEGSKA (reference sequence). The CDR3 has 13 residues. Trimming shortened V by 0 bases and J by 7 bases, and 12 bases separated the two germline ends. The CDR3 DNA follows: TGCAGTGCTAGAGAATCAGGGGCTTTTGGCTACACCTTC. This encodes CSARESGAFGYTF.

This clonotype was observed at least ten times. V usage is TRBV25-1 and J usage is TRBJ1-5, with 9 positions matching TRBD1. Germline CDR1 MGHDK, CDR2 SYGVNS. With 6 bases clipped from V and 6 bases from J, the junction kept 3 bases outside the gene matches. CDR3 length equals 13 residues. The CDR3 region is CASSGQGPQPQHF. The CDR3 bases are TGTGCCAGCAGCGGACAGGGGCCTCAGCCCCAGCATTTT.

V is TRBV12-3 or TRBV12-4 and J is TRBJ2-6; possibly TRBD1 or TRBD2 for D (5 bases each). The CDR3 runs 15 residues. V shed 2 bases and J shed 5 bases, with 10 bases lying between them. The CDR3 DNA reads as TGTGCCAGCAGTTTAATGAGGGGCTGGGCCAACGTCCTGACTTTC. Encoded protein: CASSLMRGWANVLTF.

In its sample, this clonotype was seen many times. The rearrangement uses TRBV20-1 and TRBJ1-1; a weak D match, TRBD1 (6 bases). Germline CDR1 reads DFQATT; CDR2 reads SNEGSKA (reference sequence). The V gene lost 6 bases and the J gene lost 4 bases, with 15 bases spanning the gap. This CDR3 has 13 residues. The CDR3 is CSARGGGGTEAFF. Here the CDR3 DNA reads TGCAGTGCCCGCGGGGGAGGGGGCACTGAAGCTTTCTTT.

In this sample, this clonotype turned up many times. The chain has TRBV7-9 and TRBJ1-3, with a weak D call TRBD1 (5 bases). V dropped 5 bases and J dropped 2 bases, with 10 bases sitting between them. From germline, CDR1 is SEHNR and CDR2 FQNEAQ (reference sequence). This CDR3 region has 14 residues. The CDR3 is CASSPRQTGNTIYF. CDR3 DNA sequence: TGTGCCAGCAGCCCCAGACAGACTGGAAACACCATATATTTT.

This clonotype turned up a few times. A read error may explain this, as a much larger clone is one base away. The rearrangement joins TRBV12-3 or TRBV12-4 to TRBJ1-6, with 7 bases matching TRBD1. This CDR3 has 15 residues. Here the CDR3 reads CASGLQGLGNSPLNF. Written as DNA, the CDR3 is TGTGCCAGCGGGCTACAGGGGCTTGGGAATTCACCCCTCAACTTT.

This clonotype appeared many times. This chain joins TRBV2 and TRBJ1-2, with D hard to call. The CDR3 loop spans 15 amino acids. Germline V lookup: CDR1 SNHLY, CDR2 FYNNEI. Trimming pared 6 bases from V and 3 bases from J, leaving 17 bases between. The CDR3 here is CASRAREGPDYGYTF. CDR3 sequence (DNA): TGTGCCAGCAGGGCTCGTGAAGGGCCCGACTATGGCTACACCTTC.

This clonotype was seen ten or more times. The gene calls are TRBV10-3 and TRBJ2-5, with 11 bases that match TRBD2. The CDR3 consists of 17 residues. CDR1 is ENHRY and CDR2 is SYGVKD in the germline V gene. V was clipped by 0 bases and J by 8 bases; unmatched bases: 11. CDR3 region: CAISESQGLAAAGTQYF. CDR3 coding DNA: TGTGCCATCAGTGAGTCGCAGGGACTAGCGGCCGCAGGAACCCAGTACTTC.

This clonotype has at least ten counts. An end of the junction does not agree with germline; a read error may underlie this. The CDR3 DNA is TGTGCCAGCAGCCAAGGTGCCAGCTACCAAGAGAACCAGTACTTC. It codes for CASSQGASYQENQYF. The rearrangement links TRBV3-1 to TRBJ2-5; D gene uncertain. The CDR3 has 15 amino acids. Germline V gives CDR1 LGHDT, CDR2 YNNKEL (reference sequence).

This clonotype was counted many times. The rearrangement uses TRBV7-6 and TRBJ1-4, with unresolved D. Trimming pared 5 bases from V and 3 bases from J, leaving 7 bases between. Germline V lookup: CDR1 SGHVS, CDR2 FNYEAQ. This CDR3 contains 13 residues. The CDR3 reads CASSLGPNEKLFF. CDR3 sequence (DNA): TGTGCCAGCAGCCTAGGCCCTAATGAAAAACTGTTTTTT.

This clonotype was observed at least ten times. The chain recombines TRBV2 with TRBJ1-6; D unresolved. Per germline, CDR1 SNHLY and CDR2 FYNNEI. There are 14 residues in the CDR3. The V and J ends lost 4 bases and 8 bases respectively, with 12 bases between them. In DNA, the CDR3 is TGTGCCAGCAGTGGGGGAATCAAGGATTCACCCCTCCACTTT. Translation gives CASSGGIKDSPLHF.